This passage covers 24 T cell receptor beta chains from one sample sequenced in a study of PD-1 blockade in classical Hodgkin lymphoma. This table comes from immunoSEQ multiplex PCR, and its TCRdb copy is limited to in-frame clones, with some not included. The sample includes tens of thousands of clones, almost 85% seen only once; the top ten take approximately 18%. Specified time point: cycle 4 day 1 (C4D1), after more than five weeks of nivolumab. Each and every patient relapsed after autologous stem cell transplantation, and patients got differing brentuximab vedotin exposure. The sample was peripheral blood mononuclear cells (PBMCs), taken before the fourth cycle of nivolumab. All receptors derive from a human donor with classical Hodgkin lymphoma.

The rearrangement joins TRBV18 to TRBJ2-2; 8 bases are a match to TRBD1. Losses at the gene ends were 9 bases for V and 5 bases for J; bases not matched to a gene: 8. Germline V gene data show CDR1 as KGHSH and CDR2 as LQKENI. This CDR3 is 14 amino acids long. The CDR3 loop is CASRQGSGTGELFF. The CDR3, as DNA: TGTGCCAGTCGACAGGGGAGCGGAACCGGGGAGCTGTTTTTT.

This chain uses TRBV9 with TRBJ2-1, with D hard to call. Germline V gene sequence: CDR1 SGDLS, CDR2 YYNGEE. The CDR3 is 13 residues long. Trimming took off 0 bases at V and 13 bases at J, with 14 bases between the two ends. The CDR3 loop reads CASSVDLVKDQFF. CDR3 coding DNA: TGTGCCAGCAGCGTAGATCTAGTCAAGGACCAGTTCTTC.

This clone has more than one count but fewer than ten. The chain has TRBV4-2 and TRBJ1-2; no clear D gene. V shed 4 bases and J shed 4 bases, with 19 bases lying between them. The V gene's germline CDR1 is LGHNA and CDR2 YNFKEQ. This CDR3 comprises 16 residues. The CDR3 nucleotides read TGTGCCAGCAGCCCCACAACCGGGAGGAACCTCTATGGCTACACCTTC. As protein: CASSPTTGRNLYGYTF.

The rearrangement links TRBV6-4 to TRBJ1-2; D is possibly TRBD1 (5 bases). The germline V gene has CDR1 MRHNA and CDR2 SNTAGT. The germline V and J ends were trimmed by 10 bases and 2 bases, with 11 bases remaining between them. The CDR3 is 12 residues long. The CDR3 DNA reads TGTGCCAACCGGGACGGGAACTATGGCTACACCTTC. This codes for CANRDGNYGYTF.

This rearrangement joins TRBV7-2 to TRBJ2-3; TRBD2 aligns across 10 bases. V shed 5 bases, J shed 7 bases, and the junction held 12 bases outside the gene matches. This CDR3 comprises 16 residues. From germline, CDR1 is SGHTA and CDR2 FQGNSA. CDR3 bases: TGTGCCAGCAGCCAGACACACCTAGCGGGGGAAAATACGCAGTATTTT. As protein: CASSQTHLAGENTQYF.

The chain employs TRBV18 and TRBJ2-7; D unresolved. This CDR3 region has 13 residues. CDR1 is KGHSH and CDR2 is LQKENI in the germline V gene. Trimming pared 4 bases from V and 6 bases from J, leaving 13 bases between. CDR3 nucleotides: TGTGCCAGCTCACACGACGGCCTGGGCGAGCAGTACTTC. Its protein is CASSHDGLGEQYF.

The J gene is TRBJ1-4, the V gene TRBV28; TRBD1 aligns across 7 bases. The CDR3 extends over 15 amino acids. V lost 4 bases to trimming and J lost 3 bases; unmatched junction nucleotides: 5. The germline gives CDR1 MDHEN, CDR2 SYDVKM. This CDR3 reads CASSSRGQSNEKLFF. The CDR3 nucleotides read TGTGCCAGCAGTTCACGGGGACAGTCTAATGAAAAACTGTTTTTT.

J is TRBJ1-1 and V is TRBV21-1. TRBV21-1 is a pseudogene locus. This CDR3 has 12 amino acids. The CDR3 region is CASSKGFGEAFF. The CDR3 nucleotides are TGTGCCAGCAGCAAAGGGTTCGGTGAAGCTTTCTTT.

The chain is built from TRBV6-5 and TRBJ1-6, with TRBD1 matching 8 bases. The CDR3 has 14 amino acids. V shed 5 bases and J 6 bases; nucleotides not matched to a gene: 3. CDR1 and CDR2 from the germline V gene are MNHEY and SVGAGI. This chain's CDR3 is CASSPDRGNSPLHF. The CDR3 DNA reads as TGTGCCAGCAGTCCCGACAGGGGTAATTCACCCCTCCACTTT.

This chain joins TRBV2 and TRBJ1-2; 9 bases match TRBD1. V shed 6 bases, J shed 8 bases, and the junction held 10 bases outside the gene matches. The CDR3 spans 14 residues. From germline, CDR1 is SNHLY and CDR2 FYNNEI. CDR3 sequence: CASRKAGQGGGYTF. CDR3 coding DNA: TGTGCCAGCAGAAAAGCGGGACAGGGAGGCGGCTACACCTTC.

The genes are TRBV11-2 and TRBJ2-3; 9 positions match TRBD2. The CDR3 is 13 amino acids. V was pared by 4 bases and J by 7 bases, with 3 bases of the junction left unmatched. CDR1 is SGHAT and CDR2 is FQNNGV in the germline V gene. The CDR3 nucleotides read TGTGCCAGCAGCTCTGGACTAGCGAATACGCAGTATTTT. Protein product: CASSSGLANTQYF.

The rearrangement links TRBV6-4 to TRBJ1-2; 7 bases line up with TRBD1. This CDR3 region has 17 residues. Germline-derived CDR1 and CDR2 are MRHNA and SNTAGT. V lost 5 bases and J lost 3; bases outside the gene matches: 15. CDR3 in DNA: TGTGCCAGCAGTAGTGGACTAAGACAGGGCGGCGACTATGGCTACACCTTC. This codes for CASSSGLRQGGDYGYTF.

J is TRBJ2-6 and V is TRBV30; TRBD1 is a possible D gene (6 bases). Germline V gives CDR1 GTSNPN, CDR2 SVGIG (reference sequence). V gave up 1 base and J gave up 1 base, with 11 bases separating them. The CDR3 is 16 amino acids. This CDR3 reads CAWSANRVSGANVLTF. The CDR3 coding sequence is TGTGCCTGGAGTGCGAACAGGGTGTCTGGGGCCAACGTCCTGACTTTC. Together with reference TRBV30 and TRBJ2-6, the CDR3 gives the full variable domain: SQTIHQWPATLVQPVGSPLSLECTVEGTSNPNLYWYRQAAGRGLQLLFYSVGIGQISSEVPQNLSASRPQDRQFILSSKKLLLSDSGFYLCAWSANRVSGANVLTFGAGSRLTVL.

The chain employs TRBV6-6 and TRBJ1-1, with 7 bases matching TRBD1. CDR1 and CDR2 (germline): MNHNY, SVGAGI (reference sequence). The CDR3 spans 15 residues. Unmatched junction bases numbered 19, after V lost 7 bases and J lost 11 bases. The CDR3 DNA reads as TGTGCCAGCAAGCGATTATTAGGACAGGCCTCTGTTGCTTTCTTT. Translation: CASKRLLGQASVAFF.

The CDR3: CASSLWGSYEQYF. The CDR3 DNA reads TGTGCCAGCAGCTTATGGGGTTCCTACGAGCAGTACTTC. This chain joins TRBV13 and TRBJ2-7, with no clear D. The ends were cut back, 2 bases at V and 1 base at J, with 6 bases in the middle. CDR1 is PRHDT, CDR2 FYEKMQ, per germline (reference sequence). CDR3 length equals 13 residues.

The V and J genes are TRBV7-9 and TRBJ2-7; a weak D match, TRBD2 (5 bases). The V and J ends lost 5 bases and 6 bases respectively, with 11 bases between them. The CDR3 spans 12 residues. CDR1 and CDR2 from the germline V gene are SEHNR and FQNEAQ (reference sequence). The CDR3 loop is CASSLGGGEQYF. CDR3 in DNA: TGTGCCAGCAGCCTCGGCGGAGGCGAGCAGTACTTC.

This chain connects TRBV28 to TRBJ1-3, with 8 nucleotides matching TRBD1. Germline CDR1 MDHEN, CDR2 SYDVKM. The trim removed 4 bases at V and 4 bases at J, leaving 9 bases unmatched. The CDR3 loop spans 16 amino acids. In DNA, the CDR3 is TGTGCCAGCAGTTCGGCCGGACAGGGTCCGGGAAACACCATATATTTT. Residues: CASSSAGQGPGNTIYF.

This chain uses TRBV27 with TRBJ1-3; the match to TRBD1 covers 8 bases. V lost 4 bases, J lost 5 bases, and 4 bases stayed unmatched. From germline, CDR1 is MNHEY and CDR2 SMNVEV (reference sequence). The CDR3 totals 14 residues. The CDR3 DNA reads TGTGCCAGCAGTTCCACAGGGGGAAGAAACACCATATATTTT. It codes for CASSSTGGRNTIYF.

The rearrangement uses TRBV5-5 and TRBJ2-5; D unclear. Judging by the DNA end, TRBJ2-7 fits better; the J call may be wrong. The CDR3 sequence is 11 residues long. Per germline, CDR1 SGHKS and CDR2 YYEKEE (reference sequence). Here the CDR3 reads CASSQAFEQYF. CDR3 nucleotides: TGTGCCAGCAGCCAGGCCTTCGAGCAGTACTTC.

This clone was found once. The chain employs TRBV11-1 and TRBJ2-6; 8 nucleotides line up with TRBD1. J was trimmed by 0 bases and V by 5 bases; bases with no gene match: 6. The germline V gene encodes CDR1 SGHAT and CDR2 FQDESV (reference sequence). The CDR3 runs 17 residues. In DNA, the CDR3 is TGTGCCAGCAGCCTCCAGGGGGCGTTCTCTGGGGCCAACGTCCTGACTTTC. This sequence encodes CASSLQGAFSGANVLTF.

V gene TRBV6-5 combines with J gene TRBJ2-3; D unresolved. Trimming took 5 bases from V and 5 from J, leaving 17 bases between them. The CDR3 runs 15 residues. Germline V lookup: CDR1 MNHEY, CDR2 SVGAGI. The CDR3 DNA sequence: TGTGCCAGCAGTGGATTTGATGGGCGTAAAGATACGCAGTATTTT. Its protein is CASSGFDGRKDTQYF.

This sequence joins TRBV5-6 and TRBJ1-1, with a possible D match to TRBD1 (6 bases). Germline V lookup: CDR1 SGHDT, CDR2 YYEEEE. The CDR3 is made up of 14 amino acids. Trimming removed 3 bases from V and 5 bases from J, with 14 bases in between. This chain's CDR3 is CASSWAARGTEAFF. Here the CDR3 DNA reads TGTGCCAGCAGCTGGGCGGCCAGGGGTACTGAAGCTTTCTTT.

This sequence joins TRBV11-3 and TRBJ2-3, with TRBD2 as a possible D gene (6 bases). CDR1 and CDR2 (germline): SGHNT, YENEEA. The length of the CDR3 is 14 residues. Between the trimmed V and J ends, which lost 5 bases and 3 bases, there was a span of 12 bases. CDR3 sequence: CASSPGGSTDTQYF. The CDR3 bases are TGTGCCAGCAGCCCTGGGGGGTCTACAGATACGCAGTATTTT.

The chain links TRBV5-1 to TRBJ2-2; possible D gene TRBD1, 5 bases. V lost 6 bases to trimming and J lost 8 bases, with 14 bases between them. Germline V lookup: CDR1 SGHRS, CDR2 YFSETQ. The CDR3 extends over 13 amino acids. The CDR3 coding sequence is TGCGCCAGCAACCCTTGGGGCACGGGGGAGCTGTTTTTT. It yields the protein CASNPWGTGELFF.